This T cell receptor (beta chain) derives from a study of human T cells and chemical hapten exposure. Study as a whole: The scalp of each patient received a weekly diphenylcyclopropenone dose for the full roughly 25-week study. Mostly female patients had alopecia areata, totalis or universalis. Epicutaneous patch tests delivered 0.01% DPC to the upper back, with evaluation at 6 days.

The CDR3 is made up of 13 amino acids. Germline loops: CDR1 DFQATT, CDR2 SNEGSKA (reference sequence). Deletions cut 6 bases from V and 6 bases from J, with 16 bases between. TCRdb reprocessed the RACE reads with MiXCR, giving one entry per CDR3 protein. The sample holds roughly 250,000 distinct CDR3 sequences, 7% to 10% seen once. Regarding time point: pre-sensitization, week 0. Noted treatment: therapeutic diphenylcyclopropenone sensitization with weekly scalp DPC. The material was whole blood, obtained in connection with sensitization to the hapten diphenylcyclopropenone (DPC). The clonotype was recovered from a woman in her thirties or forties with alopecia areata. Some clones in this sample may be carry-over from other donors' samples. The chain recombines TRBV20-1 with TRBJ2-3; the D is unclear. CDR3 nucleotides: TGCAGTGCATTCTCTCCAAGGTCTGATACGCAGTATTTT. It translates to CSAFSPRSDTQYF.